The TCR beta chain described here comes from a study of identical twins (dated by TCRdb to 2016 to 2017). The study in broad terms: To test whether fetal clonotypes persist, this study deep-sequenced TCR alpha and beta repertoires from monozygotic twins, from unrelated adults of various ages, and from cord blood. Replicate twin experiments were performed at different times using different library preparation protocols to rule out contamination. Study-wide conclusions, independent of this receptor: Because the same donors could not be followed over many years, the conclusions relied on cross-sectional statistical analysis. Abundant cord blood beta clonotypes had fewer insertions, young adult naive repertoires showed a similar but weaker trend, and memory repertoires showed no such trend. In monozygotic twins, recombination models systematically underestimated out-of-frame TCR alpha sharing, but the models matched the sharing seen between unrelated individuals. Invariant T cells such as MAIT and iNKT could partly confound zero-insertion analyses, though diverse VJ usage argued against this for most clonotypes. Excess twin sharing in beta out-of-frame sequences was weaker because fewer shared sequences lowered the signal-to-noise ratio. Out-of-frame TCR alpha sequences shared between twins showed an excess of low generation-probability sequences compared with coincidental sharing between unrelated individuals.

Every donor in the study was a healthy Caucasian. Three pairs of female monozygotic twins, all aged roughly 18 to 29 years, were included in the twin cohort. The RNA used for TCR libraries was isolated from peripheral blood mononuclear cells. The library was generated by 5' RACE. Sequencing relied on an Illumina HiSeq 2000. Template switching added a universal primer binding site, and the final cDNA carried a unique molecular identifier that allowed TCR cDNA molecules to be counted accurately. Specific primers in the conserved constant-segment region were used to synthesize first-strand cDNA for TCR alpha and beta chains. To control for contamination, every cDNA library was double barcoded, receiving both a SMART-Mk sample barcode and Illumina barcodes. TruSeq adapter sequences and Illumina sample barcodes were added in two successive PCR steps. The Illumina HiSeq platform was used with custom primers to sequence TCR alpha and beta cDNA libraries. As for the authors' bioinformatics: Unique molecular identifiers were extracted from raw reads with MiGEC, and CDR3 positions were determined with MiXCR. Recombination models were inferred per individual with the repgenHMM and IGoR tools using an EM algorithm. Shared clonotypes were analyzed with the tcR package in R, and sharing was normalized by the product of cloneset sizes. Out-of-frame nonproductive sequences were analyzed to study raw recombination free of thymic and clonal selection effects. TCRdb itself trimmed the public reads at Q25 with fastp, ran MiXCR and retained productive beta chains. Rows are unified per CDR3 protein, each entry keeping the most common DNA and genes. TCRdb's processing, not the authors' own work, is the source of the V and J calls. Recorded for this sample are about 720,000 distinct CDR3 sequences; over 15% of them occurred a single time. The top ten hold approximately 14% of the sample.

In the case of this clonotype: Its antigen remains unidentified. No qualities accompany the bases; no much larger clone lies one base away.

CDR1 and CDR2 (SEHNR, FQNEAQ) derive from the germline V gene (reference sequence). The cysteine opens and the phenylalanine closes a CDR3 of 16 amino acids. Here the CDR3 DNA is all that survives: 48 bases in frame from base 1. Trimming costs V 1 base and J 2 bases, and their ends lie 15 bases apart. This sample also belongs to another study, concerning T cells expressing NK-cell markers. From the second report: Three sorted T-cell subsets (CD3+CD56+NKG2C+, CD3+CD56+NKG2C- and CD3+CD56-NKG2C+) from several donors had their TCR beta-chain repertoires profiled. Among the eight sequenced donors, seven were HCMV-seropositive and one was HCMV-seronegative. To restrict sorting to alphabetaTCR-expressing T cells, an anti-gammadeltaTCR antibody was added in several experiments. In more than 5 donors, the dominant CD3+CD56+NKG2C+ clonotypes were found to rank among the top 10 CD8+ clonotypes and to make up about 1.0-7.5% of CD8+ T cells. Those dominant clonotypes were again the most abundant among CD3+CD56-NKG2C+ cells in a handful of donors, at roughly 25-60.1%. Whether the expanded NKG2C-expressing T cell clones were specific for HCMV antigens was left unclear. Randomly selected healthy volunteers, three men and five women, were used as the eight sequenced donors. To determine HCMV serostatus, a commercial ELISA kit was used to detect HCMV-specific IgG in serum. For about 6 donors, unsorted PBMC were also used to sequence bulk peripheral blood T-cell repertoires. MIGEC was used to demultiplex reads and group reads by UMI, and MiTCR was used to assemble and quantify clonotypes. To remove erroneous sequences, TCR cDNA sequences were retained only when supported by two or more reads. Downstream repertoire analysis used the tcR package, and clonotypes were matched across fractions by CDR3 nucleotide sequence plus V segment. VDJmatch was used to annotate antigen specificity against VDJdb, with one amino acid substitution allowed in CDR3.

The sample was PBMCs. The V gene is TRBV7-9 and the J gene is TRBJ2-7, and the D gene may be TRBD2, 7 bases matching. This receptor was taken from a woman under 30 in good health. The sequenced DNA: TGTGCCAGCAGCTTAGGGGGAGGGGGGACCCCCTACGAGCAGTACTTC. Translated, it gives CASSLGGGGTPYEQYF.